This T cell receptor beta chain was observed in a study of shared clonotypes between healthy human individuals (TCRdb year 2020). Context from the whole study: The cohort comprised a couple of women and a few men aged 18 to 49 years. Per donor, three plates each were used for CD4 naive and CD4 memory, two for CD8 naive, and one for CD8 memory. The study deeply sequenced blood TCR repertoires of five healthy adults to estimate repertoire size and the extent of clonotype sharing between individuals. Different laboratories and diverse techniques were used to prepare libraries and sequence TCR repertoires, to increase sequencing depth and limit assay-specific biases. Leukapheresis yielded between about 0.9 and 9 billion PBMCs per donor.

Trimming removed 2 bases from V and 6 bases from J, leaving 8 bases between the germline ends. CDR1 and CDR2 were assigned from the germline V gene as MDHEN and SYDVKM. Including the terminal cysteine and phenylalanine, the CDR3 comprises 12 residues. Only CDR3 DNA remains: 36 bases, in frame from the first base. Donors were healthy HIV-negative adults with no recently reported acute infections or vaccinations. All donors were Caucasian adults living in Nashville, Tennessee, USA. Magnetic negative selection was used to enrich CD4+ T cells, after which naive cells were positively selected on CD45RA and the negative fraction became the memory subset. Blood was obtained by leukapheresis, after which PBMCs were separated by Ficoll-Histopaque density gradient centrifugation and cryopreserved in liquid nitrogen vapor phase. Analytical flow cytometry was used to check the purity and quantity of each magnetically sorted T cell population. Genomic DNA was isolated from each sorted fraction and quantified by UV absorbance on a Nanodrop 2000c.

TCR CDR3 regions were amplified from genomic DNA by multiplex PCR using the deep immunoSEQ assay. Genomic DNA extracted from each cell subset was distributed evenly over all wells of several immunoSEQ 96-well plates, and each plate served as one replicate. For sorted subsets, 200 to 250 ng genomic DNA, equal to 25,000 to 35,000 T cell genomes, was loaded into each replicate PCR. The purified libraries were quantified using a Qubit 3.0 fluorometer, sized with a Bioanalyzer 2100, and then quantified again using the KAPA Library Quantification kit. Each immunoSEQ 96-well plate was sequenced on its own single-read 150-cycle Illumina NextSeq 550 flow cell. The study's own analysis went as follows. The immunoSEQ output contained only junctional sequences without quality scores, so filtering could not match that applied to full-length reads. Sequences were annotated with PyIR, a Python wrapper for IgBLAST v1.9, and V/J genes and CDR3 were assigned using IMGT germline references. Reads were filtered out if the reads had weak V/J assignments (E-value above 1e-6), no CDR3, stop codons, out-of-frame junctions, or ambiguous translated residues. V3J clonotypes were defined by identical inferred V gene, J gene, and CDR3 amino acid sequence. Percentage overlap between repertoires was calculated by dividing the number of shared unique clonotypes by the size of the smaller repertoire. Richness of each repertoire was evaluated using RTK rarefaction, the Chao1 estimator, and Recon v2.1 estimates of unobserved clonotypes. Generation probabilities for all TCRbeta clonotypes obtained by the gDNA method from a handful of donors were computed using OLGA. The table comes from immuneACCESS by way of TCRdb, which keeps in-frame sequences with V and J called. Part of the clones is missing from these tables; in studies checked, under half for an unresolved V gene and the rest for unknown reasons. That table furnishes V, J and clone size, whereas the DNA furnished D and trimming. The sample table records about 1,500,000 clones; 95% to 97% of these occur just once. In total, the top ten clones hold about 1.2% of the sample.

This clone has just one count. Its binding antigen is unknown. Per-base quality was not reported, and no clone a single base away is much larger than it. The research as a whole found: Across a few donors, around 5% of naive CD4, 3% to 3.5% of naive CD8, 2.3% of memory CD4, and approximately 0.42% of memory CD8 clonotypes were shared. Compared with non-shared clonotypes, clonotypes shared by all four sorted-subset donors had higher generation probabilities. Only blood was sampled, and tissue TCR repertoires likely differ from those in blood. Because the study included a small number of donors, the genetic and exposure-history diversity represented was limited. Rarefaction of sorted-subset datasets indicated incomplete sequencing despite the large sequencing depth. Naive subsets generally had larger estimated clonotype richness than memory subsets did. Based on pairwise subsampling, the degree of clonotype sharing among donors was expected to be affected by sequencing depth.

Sequencing input: naive CD4+ T cells sorted from blood. The cell subset or site label on this specimen signifies: CD45RA+ positively selected. This receptor was taken from a man younger than 45 in good health. The chain joins TRBV28 to TRBJ2-7; the D element could tentatively be TRBD1 or TRBD2, as 5 bases agree for each. At the DNA level, the sequence is TGTGCCAGCAGTTTAGAGGGGCCCGAGCAGTACTTC. The encoded protein is CASSLEGPEQYF.